A single sample gave rise to the 20 T cell receptor beta chains below, sequenced in a study of blood T cell repertoires in COVID-19. TCRdb's copy holds only in-frame clones and misses some; the assay was immunoSEQ multiplex PCR. Here the sample spans 120,000 or so clones, roughly 69% being singletons. The specimen sequenced was peripheral blood. The receptors come from a woman aged 65 to 85 with acute or convalescent COVID-19.

The chain carries TRBV2 and TRBJ2-7; TRBD1 matches 12 bases. CDR3 length: 15 amino acids. With 6 bases clipped from V and 5 bases from J, the junction kept 8 bases outside the gene matches. The germline V gene encodes CDR1 SNHLY and CDR2 FYNNEI. As DNA, the CDR3 is TGTGCCAGCAGCCCTGTGGGACAGGGGGCCAACGAGCAGTACTTC. Protein product: CASSPVGQGANEQYF.

The chain has TRBV2 and TRBJ1-2, with a possible D match to TRBD1 (6 bases). This CDR3 has 12 residues. The V gene's germline CDR1 is SNHLY and CDR2 FYNNEI. Trimming cost V 5 bases and J 7 bases, with 11 bases left between them. CDR3 in amino acids: CASSTTGRGYTF. Here the CDR3 DNA reads TGTGCCAGCAGTACGACAGGACGTGGCTACACCTTC.

This rearrangement joins TRBV28 to TRBJ1-5; D gene ambiguous. V was clipped by 6 bases and J by 3 bases, with 12 bases between them. The germline V gene encodes CDR1 MDHEN and CDR2 SYDVKM. The CDR3 is 14 residues long. The CDR3 protein is CASSSGPSNQPQHF. CDR3 coding DNA: TGTGCCAGCAGCAGCGGACCCTCCAATCAGCCCCAGCATTTT.

The J gene is TRBJ1-4, the V gene TRBV10-2; D call uncertain. Germline CDR1 is WSHSY and CDR2 is SAAADI. This CDR3 has 13 residues. V gave up 8 bases and J gave up 4 bases, with 11 bases separating them. The CDR3 loop is CASSRQRNEKLFF. The CDR3 DNA sequence: TGCGCCAGCTCCCGGCAGCGTAATGAAAAACTGTTTTTT.

The rearrangement joins TRBV7-9 to TRBJ2-5; TRBD2 matches 12 bases. The J segment lost 5 bases and the V segment lost 1 base, leaving 5 bases of the junction unmatched. Germline assignment: CDR1 SEHNR and CDR2 FQNEAQ (reference sequence). CDR3 length: 16 residues. The CDR3 protein is CASSLGGLAGFETQYF. The CDR3 nucleotides are TGTGCCAGCAGCTTAGGGGGACTAGCGGGTTTCGAGACCCAGTACTTC.

This sequence joins TRBV6-5 and TRBJ2-7; D not certain. With 4 bases removed from V and 0 bases from J, the gap between germline ends came to 7 bases. CDR1 and CDR2 from the germline V gene are MNHEY and SVGAGI. This CDR3 region has 13 residues. The CDR3 DNA reads as TGTGCCAGCAGTTTAAGGAGCTCCTACGAGCAGTACTTC. It codes for CASSLRSSYEQYF.

The J gene is TRBJ1-2, the V gene TRBV10-2; 7 positions match TRBD1. The CDR3 contains 14 residues. The J segment lost 4 bases and the V segment lost 0 bases, leaving 2 bases of the junction unmatched. Germline CDR1 is WSHSY and CDR2 is SAAADI. The CDR3 DNA is TGCGCCAGCAGTGAGTCGCACAGGGGCTATGGCTACACCTTC. Translation: CASSESHRGYGYTF.

This clone was picked up a small number of times. The CDR3 DNA follows: TGTGCCAGTAGTGGACAGGGGGGTGTCAATCAGCCCCAGCATTTT. It encodes CASSGQGGVNQPQHF. V is TRBV19 and J is TRBJ1-5; the match to TRBD1 covers 10 bases. CDR1 and CDR2 (germline): LNHDA, SQIVND (reference sequence). V lost 5 bases, J lost 3 bases, and 4 bases stayed unmatched. The CDR3 runs 15 residues.

The chain employs TRBV11-2 and TRBJ1-1; a weak D match, TRBD1 (5 bases). The CDR3 runs 13 residues. Between the trimmed V and J ends, which lost 4 bases and 0 bases, there was a span of 6 bases. Germline-derived CDR1 and CDR2 are SGHAT and FQNNGV. The CDR3 DNA follows: TGTGCCAGCAGCTGGGACTTGAACACTGAAGCTTTCTTT. Residues: CASSWDLNTEAFF.

This clone was observed a handful of times. This rearrangement joins TRBV6-5 to TRBJ2-3; 7 nucleotides match TRBD1. The J segment lost 6 bases and the V segment lost 5 bases, leaving 8 bases of the junction unmatched. CDR3 length: 14 residues. Germline lookup yields CDR1 MNHEY and CDR2 SVGAGI. CDR3 region: CASSKNPQGDTQYF. CDR3 DNA sequence: TGTGCCAGCAGTAAGAATCCACAGGGGGATACGCAGTATTTT.

The V and J genes are TRBV7-2 and TRBJ2-2; D is perhaps TRBD2 (5 bases). With 3 bases removed from V and 4 bases from J, the gap between germline ends came to 9 bases. The CDR3 is made up of 14 amino acids. Germline-derived CDR1 and CDR2 are SGHTA and FQGNSA. The CDR3 sequence is CASSFLGSTGELFF. In DNA form, the CDR3 reads TGTGCCAGCAGCTTTCTGGGGAGCACCGGGGAGCTGTTTTTT.

There are a few counts of this clone. The gene calls are TRBV2 and TRBJ1-5; D is ambiguous. The germline V gene encodes CDR1 SNHLY and CDR2 FYNNEI. The CDR3 runs to 13 residues. Trimming took 8 bases from V and 4 from J, leaving 12 bases between them. The CDR3 nucleotides read TGTGCCAGCGGGGAGTTCCGGAATCAGCCCCAGCATTTT. The encoded protein is CASGEFRNQPQHF. Variable domain in full (rest from reference TRBV2 and TRBJ1-5): EPEVTQTPSHQVTQMGQEVILRCVPISNHLYFYWYRQILGQKVEFLVSFYNNEISEKSEIFDDQFSVERPDGSNFTLKIRSTKLEDSAMYFCASGEFRNQPQHFGDGTRLSIL.

This chain links TRBV5-4 with TRBJ1-1, with TRBD1 matching 11 bases. After removal of 4 bases from V and 5 bases from J, the junction contained 7 bases not matched to a gene. Per the germline V gene, CDR1 is SGHNT and CDR2 is YYREEE (reference sequence). The CDR3 consists of 15 residues. CDR3 bases: TGTGCCAGCAGCCGGGACAGGGGGAGAGGAACTGAAGCTTTCTTT. Protein product: CASSRDRGRGTEAFF.

The chain recombines TRBV10-3 with TRBJ1-6, with a possible D match to TRBD1 (5 bases). Germline assignment: CDR1 ENHRY and CDR2 SYGVKD. V was pared by 2 bases and J by 8 bases, with 13 bases between. This CDR3 has 15 residues. CDR3 sequence (DNA): TGTGCCATCAGTGAGCGGTCGGGGGTGGATTCACCCCTCCACTTT. As protein: CAISERSGVDSPLHF.

V and J are TRBV2 and TRBJ2-1; 12 bases map to TRBD2. Germline V lookup: CDR1 SNHLY, CDR2 FYNNEI. J gave up 9 bases and V 4 bases, and 4 bases lay outside the gene matches. The CDR3 has 14 residues. The CDR3 protein is CASSASGGAGEQFF. The CDR3 DNA reads as TGTGCCAGCAGTGCTAGCGGGGGGGCCGGTGAGCAGTTCTTC.

The rearrangement joins TRBV24-1 to TRBJ2-3; 7 nucleotides match TRBD2. The CDR3 is 15 residues long. Germline V gives CDR1 KGHDR, CDR2 SFDVKD. V lost 4 bases, J lost 4 bases, and 7 bases stayed unmatched. DNA for the CDR3: TGTGCCACCAGTGAGGGTGGCGGGAGTTCAGATACGCAGTATTTT. Its protein is CATSEGGGSSDTQYF.

V gene TRBV10-1 combines with J gene TRBJ2-3; no clear D gene. There are 13 residues in the CDR3. The V and J ends lost 4 bases and 2 bases respectively, with 7 bases between them. CDR1 and CDR2 (germline): WNHNN, SYGVQD (reference sequence). CDR3 coding DNA: TGCGCCAGCAGTGTTAAACTCACAGATACGCAGTATTTT. It yields the protein CASSVKLTDTQYF.

This clone has a single count. This rearrangement joins TRBV6-1 to TRBJ2-3; D is uncertain. Germline lookup yields CDR1 MNHNS and CDR2 SASEGT. Trimming took 1 base from V and 12 from J, leaving 8 bases between them. The CDR3 consists of 11 residues. The CDR3 bases are TGTGCCAGCAGTGAAGTTCTAGAACAGTATTTT. This translates into CASSEVLEQYF.

J is TRBJ2-5 and V is TRBV9; D is ambiguous. The germline V gene has CDR1 SGDLS and CDR2 YYNGEE. Trimming shortened V by 4 bases and J by 1 base, and 14 bases separated the two germline ends. The CDR3 has 15 residues. The CDR3 DNA reads TGTGCCAGCAGCCCCCTCCTAGGCGTCCAAGAGACCCAGTACTTC. It codes for CASSPLLGVQETQYF.

V is TRBV6-2 or TRBV6-3 and J is TRBJ2-2; TRBD1 matches 8 bases. Unmatched junction bases numbered 5, after V lost 1 base and J lost 1 base. CDR3 length equals 17 residues. The germline V gene has CDR1 MNHEY and CDR2 SVGEGT. The CDR3 protein is CASSYFQGQENTGELFF. CDR3 sequence (DNA): TGTGCCAGCAGTTACTTTCAGGGACAGGAGAACACCGGGGAGCTGTTTTTT.